These 24 T cell receptor beta chains were sequenced from one sample in a study of T-cell reconstitution after alpha-beta-depleted transplantation in children. Unique molecular identifiers were incorporated when the TCRbeta library was constructed. A single record per CDR3 protein comes from TCRdb applying MiXCR to the PCR reads. The sample includes 150,000 to 200,000 distinct CDR3 sequences, 6.3% of them seen just once. The input for sequencing was PBMCs, taken before TCRalphabeta/CD19-depleted stem cell transplant. These receptors were collected from a girl under three years old with combined immunodeficiency, due to receive a stem cell transplant.

The table lists this clonotype with many counts. The rearrangement links TRBV6-2 or TRBV6-3 to TRBJ2-6; D possibly uses TRBD1 or TRBD2 (5 bases each). Trimming stripped 10 bases from V and 0 bases from J, with 25 bases between. The germline CDR1 and CDR2 sequences are MNHEY and SVGEGT. The CDR3 covers 19 residues. CDR3 coding DNA: TGTGCCACCATTGACGAATGGGACGCCTTCCTCTCTGGGGCCAACGTCCTGACTTTC. Its translation: CATIDEWDAFLSGANVLTF.

This clonotype was found many times. The rearrangement uses TRBV4-1 and TRBJ1-1; D gene ambiguous. The CDR3 is 18 residues long. Deletions cut 0 bases from V and 2 bases from J, with 19 bases between. Germline V CDR1 and CDR2: MGHRA, YSYEKL. The CDR3 loop is CASSQDLRPFGFNTEAFF. CDR3 coding DNA: TGCGCCAGCAGCCAAGATTTGAGGCCCTTCGGATTTAACACTGAAGCTTTCTTT.

This clonotype was found many times. The chain has TRBV3-1 and TRBJ2-3, with TRBD2 identical over 11 bases. There are 19 residues in the CDR3. V lost 0 bases, J lost 0 bases, and 8 bases stayed unmatched. Germline assignment: CDR1 LGHDT and CDR2 YNNKEL (reference sequence). CDR3 amino acids: CASSQDFASGGPSTDTQYF. The CDR3 DNA follows: TGTGCCAGCAGCCAAGATTTCGCTAGCGGGGGGCCTAGCACAGATACGCAGTATTTT.

This clonotype was recorded many times. The chain uses TRBV28 and TRBJ1-2; possible D gene TRBD1, 6 bases. Looked up from germline, CDR1 is MDHEN and CDR2 is SYDVKM. The CDR3 sequence is 16 residues long. The V end lost 6 bases, the J end lost 1 base, and 18 bases lay between the germline ends. The CDR3 bases are TGTGCCAGCAGCCTACCTGGGGGGCCTCTTAACTATGGCTACACCTTC. It encodes CASSLPGGPLNYGYTF.

This clonotype was recorded at least ten times. This chain connects TRBV6-5 to TRBJ2-1, with TRBD2 identical over 11 bases. Germline V gives CDR1 MNHEY, CDR2 SVGAGI. Unmatched junction bases numbered 4, after V lost 2 bases and J lost 4 bases. CDR3 size: 16 residues. This CDR3 is CASSYPGLADYNEQFF. The CDR3 region has the DNA TGTGCCAGCAGTTACCCGGGACTAGCGGATTACAATGAGCAGTTCTTC.

This clonotype has a count of ten or more. CDR3 nucleotide sequence: TGTGCCAGCAGTTACTCGGTTAGCGGCTACGAGCAGTACTTC. Protein product: CASSYSVSGYEQYF. The gene calls are TRBV6-5 and TRBJ2-7; maybe TRBD2 (6 bases). The germline V gene has CDR1 MNHEY and CDR2 SVGAGI. The CDR3 runs to 14 residues. Trimming stripped 0 bases from V and 3 bases from J, with 9 bases between.

The J gene is TRBJ2-7, the V gene TRBV12-3 or TRBV12-4; D unclear. The CDR3 contains 14 residues. V lost 5 bases, J lost 2 bases, and 13 bases lay in between. CDR3 loop: CASSRVPYTYEQYF. The CDR3 DNA reads as TGTGCCAGCAGTCGTGTGCCGTACACCTACGAGCAGTACTTC.

This clonotype was seen many times. The V call is TRBV11-2, the J call TRBJ2-3; the D gene is possibly TRBD2 (7 bases). The V end was cut by 5 bases, the J end by 4 bases, with 13 bases between. The CDR3 spans 14 residues. Germline-derived CDR1 and CDR2 are SGHAT and FQNNGV. The CDR3 region is CASSVRGGADTQYF. In DNA form, the CDR3 reads TGTGCCAGCAGCGTCCGAGGGGGGGCAGATACGCAGTATTTT.

This clonotype has at least ten counts. The chain is built from TRBV20-1 and TRBJ2-7, with 7 nucleotides matching TRBD1. CDR1 and CDR2 (germline): DFQATT, SNEGSKA (reference sequence). The V and J ends lost 0 bases and 3 bases, in that order; junction bases with no gene match: 5. CDR3 size: 14 residues. Here the CDR3 DNA reads TGCAGTGCTAGAGACCCGACAGGGTACTACGAGCAGTACTTC. Translating it yields CSARDPTGYYEQYF.

This clonotype was counted at least ten times. The rearrangement uses TRBV7-9 and TRBJ2-6; maybe TRBD2 (5 bases). V gave up 4 bases and J gave up 12 bases, with 10 bases separating them. Looked up from germline, CDR1 is SEHNR and CDR2 is FQNEAQ (reference sequence). CDR3 size: 12 residues. CDR3 nucleotide sequence: TGTGCCAGCAGCTCACTGAGGGCCGTCCTGACTTTC. It translates to CASSSLRAVLTF.

This clonotype has at least ten counts. J is TRBJ2-1 and V is TRBV7-3; the D is unclear. V gave up 1 base and J gave up 4 bases, with 8 bases separating them. The CDR3 loop spans 14 amino acids. Germline lookup yields CDR1 SGHTA and CDR2 FQGTGA. CDR3 in DNA: TGTGCCAGCAGCTTAAGTAATCAGTACAATGAGCAGTTCTTC. It yields the protein CASSLSNQYNEQFF.

The gene calls are TRBV7-2 and TRBJ1-4, with no clear D. V was shortened by 0 bases and J by 8 bases, with 13 bases between the two germline ends. This CDR3 has 15 amino acids. Germline V gene sequence: CDR1 SGHTA, CDR2 FQGNSA. Here the CDR3 DNA reads TGTGCCAGCAGCTTAGCCGGACGGAGTTGGGAAAAACTGTTTTTT. Encoded protein: CASSLAGRSWEKLFF.

This clonotype was seen many times. J is TRBJ2-5 and V is TRBV7-3; the match to TRBD2 covers 10 bases. CDR3 length: 15 amino acids. J was trimmed by 4 bases and V by 5 bases; bases with no gene match: 7. Germline V gene data show CDR1 as SGHTA and CDR2 as FQGTGA. The DNA for the CDR3 is TGTGCCAGCAGCCCGAAGCGGGGGGGCCCAGAGACCCAGTACTTC. Translating gives CASSPKRGGPETQYF.

At least ten counts were recorded for this clonotype. This chain uses TRBV21-1 with TRBJ2-2; the table names TRBD1, a call not compared with the DNA. TRBV21-1 is a pseudogene locus. The CDR3 is 14 residues long. The CDR3 protein is CASSIDRVEGELFF. The CDR3, as DNA: TGTGCCAGCAGCATAGACAGGGTGGAAGGGGAGCTGTTTTTT.

This clonotype was recorded a few times. V gene TRBV7-2 combines with J gene TRBJ2-1, with 9 bases that match TRBD2. The V and J ends lost 5 bases and 2 bases, in that order; junction bases with no gene match: 4. The CDR3 covers 15 residues. Germline V gene data show CDR1 as SGHTA and CDR2 as FQGNSA. CDR3 DNA sequence: TGTGCCAGCAGCGCACAGCGGGGGGCCTACAATGAGCAGTTCTTC. It encodes CASSAQRGAYNEQFF. The full variable domain, with the rest looked up from reference TRBV7-2 and TRBJ2-1, is GAGVSQSPSNKVTEKGKDVELRCDPISGHTALYWYRQSLGQGLEFLIYFQGNSAPDKSGLPSDRFSAERTGGSVSTLTIQRTQQEDSAVYLCASSAQRGAYNEQFFGPGTRLTVL.

This clonotype was seen a few times. The genes are TRBV2 and TRBJ1-5; 8 bases are shared with TRBD1. Germline CDR1 SNHLY, CDR2 FYNNEI. This CDR3 has 14 amino acids. V shed 2 bases and J 4 bases; nucleotides not matched to a gene: 1. The CDR3 DNA sequence: TGTGCCAGCAGTGAACAGGGGGCTAATCAGCCCCAGCATTTT. It translates to CASSEQGANQPQHF.

This clonotype was recorded at least ten times. The chain is built from TRBV29-1 and TRBJ2-4, with a weak D call TRBD1 (5 bases). With 4 bases removed from V and 1 base from J, the gap between germline ends came to 5 bases. The CDR3 is made up of 12 amino acids. Germline CDR1 SQVTM, CDR2 ANQGSEA. Here the CDR3 reads CSVGGAKNIQYF. The CDR3, as DNA: TGCAGCGTTGGGGGCGCCAAAAACATTCAGTACTTC.

This clonotype was detected many times. The V call is TRBV7-8, the J call TRBJ1-2; D remains ambiguous. Germline CDR1 and CDR2: SGHVS and FQNEAQ. The CDR3 totals 13 residues. V was cut by 3 bases and J by 1 base, with 6 bases left in between. The CDR3 here is CASSFGNNYGYTF. CDR3 DNA sequence: TGTGCCAGCAGCTTCGGCAATAACTATGGCTACACCTTC. The whole variable domain, remainder taken from reference TRBV7-8 and TRBJ1-2, is GAGVSQSPRYKVAKRGQDVALRCDPISGHVSLFWYQQALGQGPEFLTYFQNEAQLDKSGLPSDRFFAERPEGSVSTLKIQRTQQEDSAVYLCASSFGNNYGYTFGSGTRLTVV.

In this sample, this clonotype turned up many times. The chain employs TRBV6-2 or TRBV6-3 and TRBJ2-2; the match to TRBD1 covers 8 bases. The CDR3 is made up of 16 amino acids. Trimming took 0 bases from V and 5 from J; bases not matched to a gene: 5. Germline lookup yields CDR1 MNHEY and CDR2 SVGEGT. In DNA, the CDR3 is TGTGCCAGCAGTTACTCGGACAGGGAACCTACCGGGGAGCTGTTTTTT. Translating it yields CASSYSDREPTGELFF.

This clonotype has a count of ten or more. The chain combines TRBV7-9 with TRBJ2-1; D gene unclear. CDR3 length equals 12 residues. Trimming removed 5 bases at V and 9 bases at J, with 11 bases between. Per germline, CDR1 SEHNR and CDR2 FQNEAQ (reference sequence). The CDR3 sequence: CASSPPRGEQFF. Written as DNA, the CDR3 is TGTGCCAGCAGCCCCCCACGTGGTGAGCAGTTCTTC.

This clonotype was found many times. V and J are TRBV13 and TRBJ2-7, with 8 bases that match TRBD2. The CDR3 consists of 16 residues. Germline values: CDR1 PRHDT, CDR2 FYEKMQ (reference sequence). Losses at the gene ends were 5 bases for V and 5 bases for J; bases not matched to a gene: 14. The CDR3 nucleotides read TGTGCCAGCAGCCCTTCCGGGGGGGCCGGTGGTAACGAGCAGTACTTC. As protein: CASSPSGGAGGNEQYF.

This clonotype was recorded at least ten times. The chain is built from TRBV12-3 or TRBV12-4 and TRBJ2-3; D is possibly TRBD2 (6 bases). CDR3 length: 15 amino acids. V was shortened by 5 bases and J by 2 bases, with 14 bases between the two germline ends. The CDR3 sequence: CASSKTGLYTDTQYF. Here the CDR3 DNA reads TGTGCCAGCAGTAAAACGGGACTTTACACAGATACGCAGTATTTT.

At least ten counts were recorded for this clonotype. The rearrangement links TRBV24-1 to TRBJ2-4; D uncertain. The CDR3 loop spans 11 amino acids. Germline-derived CDR1 and CDR2 are KGHDR and SFDVKD. Between the trimmed V and J ends, which lost 1 base and 8 bases, there was a span of 2 bases. The CDR3, as DNA: TGTGCCACCAGTGATTTTTACATTCAGTACTTC. It codes for CATSDFYIQYF.

This clonotype was recorded at least ten times. The V gene is TRBV7-2, the J gene TRBJ2-3; 7 nucleotides match TRBD2. Germline CDR1 is SGHTA and CDR2 is FQGNSA. The CDR3 loop spans 15 amino acids. V shed 1 base, J shed 6 bases, and the junction held 7 bases outside the gene matches. DNA for the CDR3: TGTGCCAGCAGCTTAGTAACTAGCGTCGCGGATACGCAGTATTTT. Translated: CASSLVTSVADTQYF.